This T cell receptor (beta chain) was identified during a study of blood T cell repertoires in COVID-19. Study information: The analysed material was cDNA or gDNA that came from T cells, B-cell-depleted T cells, or PBMCs.

In the original workflow: The assay estimated nucleated cells by amplifying reference gene primers. TCRdb keeps only in-frame clones here, not all; method: immunoSEQ multiplex PCR. V and J calls and clone size are copied from that table; D and trimming were computed from the DNA. Among around 70,000 clones listed, around 70% were seen once. This CDR3 region has 17 residues. V was shortened by 1 base and J by 3 bases, with 16 bases between the two germline ends. CDR1 is LNHNV, CDR2 YYDKDF, per germline (reference sequence). Sequencing was performed on peripheral blood. The TCR sequence derives from a man aged 65 to 85 with acute or convalescent COVID-19. The chain uses TRBV15 and TRBJ1-5; TRBD1 might be the D (5 bases). The CDR3 nucleotides read TGTGCCACCAGCAGAGGGGGCGGTCCAGGTTACAATCAGCCCCAGCATTTT. Translated, it gives CATSRGGGPGYNQPQHF.